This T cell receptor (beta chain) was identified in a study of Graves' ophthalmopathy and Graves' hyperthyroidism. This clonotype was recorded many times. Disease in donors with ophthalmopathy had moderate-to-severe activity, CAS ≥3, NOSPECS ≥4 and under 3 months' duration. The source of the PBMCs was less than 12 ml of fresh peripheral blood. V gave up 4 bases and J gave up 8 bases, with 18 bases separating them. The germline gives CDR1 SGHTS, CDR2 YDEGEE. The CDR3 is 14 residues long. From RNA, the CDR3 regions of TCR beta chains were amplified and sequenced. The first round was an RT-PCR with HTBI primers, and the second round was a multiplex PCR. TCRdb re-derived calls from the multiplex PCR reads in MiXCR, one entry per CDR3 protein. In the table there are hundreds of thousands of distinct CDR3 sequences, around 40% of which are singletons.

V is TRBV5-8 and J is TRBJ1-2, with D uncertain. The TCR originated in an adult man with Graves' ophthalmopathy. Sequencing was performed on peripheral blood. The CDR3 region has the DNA TGTGCCAGCAGCCACGTGGAAGGGCTAGCGGGCTACACCTTC. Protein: CASSHVEGLAGYTF.